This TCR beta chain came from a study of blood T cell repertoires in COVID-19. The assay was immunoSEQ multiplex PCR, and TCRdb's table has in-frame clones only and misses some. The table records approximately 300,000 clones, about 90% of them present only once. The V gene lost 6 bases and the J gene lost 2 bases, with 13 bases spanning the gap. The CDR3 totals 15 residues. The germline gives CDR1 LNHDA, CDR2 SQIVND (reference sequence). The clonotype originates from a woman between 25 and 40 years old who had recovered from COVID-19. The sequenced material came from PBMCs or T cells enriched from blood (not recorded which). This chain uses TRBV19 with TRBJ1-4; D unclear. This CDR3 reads CASSAQLGTNEKLFF. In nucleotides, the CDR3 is TGTGCCAGTAGCGCCCAATTGGGCACTAATGAAAAACTGTTTTTT.